This T cell receptor (beta chain) was obtained from a study of graft-versus-host responses after intestinal transplantation. At the level of the study: Each of the recipients got a multivisceral, liver-intestinal, or isolated intestinal transplant. Points from the study as a whole: Graft-versus-host to host-versus-graft clonal ratios in allografts were high in patients with graft-donor T cell macrochimerism. Early HvG declines after transplant were associated with peak circulating GvH clone levels.

Produced via immunoSEQ multiplex PCR; TCRdb's table is partial and in-frame only. The table includes over 80,000 clones, less than 95% detected once. The V gene lost 1 base and the J gene lost 5 bases, with 17 bases spanning the gap. CDR3 length: 17 residues. Germline loops: CDR1 MGHRA, CDR2 YSYEKL. Details on this clone: Its specificity is not known.

This TCR was recovered from a human donor who was the organ donor for an intestinal transplant. This chain links TRBV4-1 with TRBJ1-4, with TRBD1 as a possible D gene (6 bases). Sequences were derived from unstimulated CD8+ T cells sorted from spleen or lymph node cells, sampled before transplant. DNA of the CDR3: TGCGCCAGCAGCCAAGGGGGGGGCGCTGGGGAAAATGAAAAACTGTTTTTT. This sequence encodes CASSQGGGAGENEKLFF.